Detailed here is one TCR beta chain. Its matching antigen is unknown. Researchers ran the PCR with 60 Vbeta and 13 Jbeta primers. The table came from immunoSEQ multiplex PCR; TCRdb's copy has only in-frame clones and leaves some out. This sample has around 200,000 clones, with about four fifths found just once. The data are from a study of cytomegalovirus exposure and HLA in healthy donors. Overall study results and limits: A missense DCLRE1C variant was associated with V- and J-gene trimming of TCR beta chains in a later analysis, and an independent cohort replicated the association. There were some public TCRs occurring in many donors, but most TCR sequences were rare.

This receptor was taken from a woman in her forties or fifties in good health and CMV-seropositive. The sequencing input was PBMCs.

The CDR3 DNA follows: TGTGCCAGCAGCACCATCCAACAGGGGATGGGCTATGGCTACACCTTC. Translated, it gives CASSTIQQGMGYGYTF. The chain uses TRBV7-6 and TRBJ1-2; 7 bases map to TRBD1. Germline lookup yields CDR1 SGHVS and CDR2 FNYEAQ. The length of the CDR3 is 16 residues. The V and J ends lost 5 bases and 4 bases, in that order; junction bases with no gene match: 13.